Here is one TCR beta chain with its context. This CDR3 contains 14 residues. Germline assignment: CDR1 KGHSH and CDR2 LQKENI. V was trimmed by 3 bases and J by 0 bases, leaving 8 bases between them. The sample is drawn from a study of shared T cell receptors in the human thymus. TCRdb's copy holds only in-frame clones and misses some; the assay was immunoSEQ multiplex PCR. The profile shows 720,000 or so clones, approximately 83% of them singletons. The same specimen was also included in a second study, on human thymus T cells. From that paper: Having corrective surgery for congenital heart defects, healthy Finnish infants were the ones who donated. During corrective heart surgery, resections were taken, and the thymus tissue came from them. Related work showed strongly overlapping thymic repertoires across unrelated individuals.

Sequenced sample: thymocytes. The chain links TRBV18 to TRBJ1-2, with a tentative D call TRBD1 (6 bases). The clonotype was recovered from a girl in the first two years of life with a congenital heart defect. CDR3 DNA: TGTGCCAGCTCACCGGGGGCAACTAACTATGGCTACACCTTC. Translating it yields CASSPGATNYGYTF.